This is a list of T cell receptor beta chains from one sample in a study of blood T cell repertoires in COVID-19. Sequenced by immunoSEQ multiplex PCR; TCRdb stores in-frame clones only, minus some. The table lists 200,000 to 250,000 clones, 86% of them singletons, with about 4% in the top ten. Sample: PBMCs or T cells enriched from blood (not recorded which). These TCRs come from a woman aged 40-49 years with acute COVID-19. CDR3s include the opening cysteine and the closing phenylalanine or tryptophan. A D gene is named only where the DNA matches it firmly. Clone size is shown for a subset of rows, as once, few, many or a class of expanded clone.

j_call v_call cdr3_length clone_size d_call cdr3_nt cdr3_aa
TRBJ1-1 TRBV19 15 . TRBD1 TGTGCCAGTACCACGACAGGGGTTGATGCCACTGAAGCTTTCTTT CASTTTGVDATEAFF
TRBJ1-5 TRBV2 15 . . TGTGCCAGCAGTGCCAAGCAGGGGAGCAATCAGCCCCAGCATTTT CASSAKQGSNQPQHF
TRBJ2-2 TRBV27 15 . . TGTGCCAGCAGTTTGGGGGCGCTCAAGAAAGGGGAGCTGTTTTTT CASSLGALKKGELFF
TRBJ2-6 TRBV7-9 15 . . TGTGCCAGCAGCTTAGGAGTCTCTGGGGCCAACGTCCTGACTTTC CASSLGVSGANVLTF
TRBJ1-1 TRBV6-5 14 . TRBD1 TGTGCCAGCAGTTACCGAACAGGGGCCCCTGAAGCTTTCTTT CASSYRTGAPEAFF
TRBJ2-3 TRBV9 17 . TRBD2 TGTGCCAGCAGTGGCCTCAGCGGGGGTACCCTTGTGGGTACGCAGTATTTT CASSGLSGGTLVGTQYF
TRBJ1-1 TRBV4-2 18 . TRBD1 TGTGCCAGCAGCCAAGATCGCGGAAACAGGGGAGTAGTCACTGAAGCTTTCTTT CASSQDRGNRGVVTEAFF
TRBJ1-5 TRBV2 14 . . TGTGCCAGCAAGAAGACGGAGGTCTGGCAGCCCCAGCATTTT CASKKTEVWQPQHF
TRBJ1-4 TRBV6-2/TRBV6-3 15 once . TGTGCCAGCAGTTTGACGGGACTCCTTAATGAAAAACTGTTTTTT CASSLTGLLNEKLFF
TRBJ1-1 TRBV14 14 . . TGTGCCAGCAGCCAACCAGGAATGAACACTGAAGCTTTCTTT CASSQPGMNTEAFF
TRBJ2-1 TRBV6-2/TRBV6-3 15 . . TGTGCCAGCAGTTACTCCGCCGGGTTGGCCAATGAGCAGTTCTTC CASSYSAGLANEQFF
TRBJ1-5 TRBV6-5 13 . TRBD1 TGTGCCAGCAAACGGACAGGGGAGGGGCCCCAGCATTTT CASKRTGEGPQHF
TRBJ1-2 TRBV30 13 . TRBD1 TGTGCCTGGAGTGGGGGACAGGGCTATGGCTACACCTTC CAWSGGQGYGYTF
TRBJ1-1 TRBV11-2 14 . TRBD1 TGTGCCAGCAGCTTCCCGGGACAGCACACTGAAGCTTTCTTT CASSFPGQHTEAFF
TRBJ2-7 TRBV18 13 . . TGTGCCAGCTCACCACGGAGAGACTACGAGCAGTACTTC CASSPRRDYEQYF
TRBJ1-6 TRBV12-3/TRBV12-4 12 once . TGTGCCAGCCGCCGGGGAGGTTCACCCCTCCACTTT CASRRGGSPLHF
TRBJ1-6 TRBV7-9 17 . . TGTGCCAGCAGCCTGGGACTGTCGAGCTCCTATAATTCACCCCTCCACTTT CASSLGLSSSYNSPLHF
TRBJ1-1 TRBV6-1 14 . . TGTGCCAGCAGTGAGCCAGGCATGAACACTGAAGCTTTCTTT CASSEPGMNTEAFF
TRBJ2-1 TRBV10-1 12 . . TGCGCCAGCAGTGAGTCCGGGAAGGAGCAGTTCTTC CASSESGKEQFF
TRBJ2-1 TRBV9 15 . TRBD2 TGTGCCAGCAGCCCAGGACTAGCTTCCGGGAATGAGCAGTTCTTC CASSPGLASGNEQFF
TRBJ1-2 TRBV6-1 15 . . TGTGCCAGCAGTGAGTTCTCGACACCGAACTATGGCTACACCTTC CASSEFSTPNYGYTF
TRBJ1-4 TRBV2 12 . . TGTGCCAGCAACTGGAGGAATGAAAAACTGTTTTTT CASNWRNEKLFF
TRBJ2-5 TRBV5-1 16 few TRBD2 TGCGCCAGCAGCAGGGGGACTAGCGGGGGAGAAGAGACCCAGTACTTC CASSRGTSGGEETQYF
TRBJ2-3 TRBV5-5 16 . TRBD2 TGTGCCAGCAGCGTTCGGCGCGGGGGTACCACAGATACGCAGTATTTT CASSVRRGGTTDTQYF
TRBJ2-1 TRBV5-4 16 . . TGTGCCAGCAGCTTTGGGGGACAAACCTCCTACAATGAGCAGTTCTTC CASSFGGQTSYNEQFF
TRBJ2-2 TRBV10-1 14 . TRBD2 TGCGCCAGCAGACTAGCGGGATACACCGGGGAGCTGTTTTTT CASRLAGYTGELFF
TRBJ1-2 TRBV11-3 15 . . TGTGCCAGCAGCTTAGCTCCAGGATCCACCTATGGCTACACCTTC CASSLAPGSTYGYTF
TRBJ2-7 TRBV6-2/TRBV6-3 18 . TRBD2 TGTGCCAGCAGTTTCGAATCGGGACTAGCGGGGGGCTCCTACGAGCAGTACTTC CASSFESGLAGGSYEQYF
TRBJ1-5 TRBV12-5 14 . TRBD1 TGTGCTAGTGGCCGGACAGGGAGGGATCAGCCCCAGCATTTT CASGRTGRDQPQHF